The 31 T cell receptor beta chains below all came from one sample that was sequenced in a study of blood T cell repertoires in COVID-19. This table comes from immunoSEQ multiplex PCR, and its TCRdb copy is limited to in-frame clones, with some not included. In the table there are 200,000 to 250,000 clones, almost 90% of which are singletons. The sample was PBMCs or T cells enriched from blood (not recorded which). These receptors all come from a woman between 50 and 59 years old with acute COVID-19.

The CDR3 is CASSRTGINAGNTDTQYF. The CDR3 bases are TGTGCCAGCAGCCGGACAGGGATTAACGCGGGAAACACAGATACGCAGTATTTT. The chain couples TRBV2 to TRBJ2-3; 8 bases agree with TRBD1. Germline V gene lookup returns CDR1 SNHLY and CDR2 FYNNEI. This CDR3 contains 18 residues. The J segment lost 2 bases and the V segment lost 6 bases, leaving 16 bases of the junction unmatched.

The J gene is TRBJ1-1, the V gene TRBV6-6, with TRBD1 matching 8 bases. J was trimmed by 5 bases and V by 11 bases; bases with no gene match: 10. CDR1 and CDR2 (germline): MNHNY, SVGAGI (reference sequence). The CDR3 runs to 13 residues. The CDR3 region has the DNA TGTGCCTCCAGGGGGCGAGGGGGGACTGAAGCTTTCTTT. Translation: CASRGRGGTEAFF.

The chain carries TRBV7-8 and TRBJ2-7; TRBD1 matches 7 bases. This CDR3 spans 15 amino acids. CDR1 SGHVS and CDR2 FQNEAQ come from the germline V gene. V lost 3 bases, J lost 2 bases, and 7 bases stayed unmatched. The DNA for the CDR3 is TGTGCCAGCAGCTTCAGCCCGGGACAGACCTACGAGCAGTACTTC. It yields the protein CASSFSPGQTYEQYF. The entire variable domain, with the rest obtained from reference TRBV7-8 and TRBJ2-7, is as follows: GAGVSQSPRYKVAKRGQDVALRCDPISGHVSLFWYQQALGQGPEFLTYFQNEAQLDKSGLPSDRFFAERPEGSVSTLKIQRTQQEDSAVYLCASSFSPGQTYEQYFGPGTRLTVT.

The chain recombines TRBV7-2 with TRBJ1-6; 7 nucleotides align to TRBD1. Germline CDR1 is SGHTA and CDR2 is FQGNSA. CDR3 length equals 14 residues. V was pared by 1 base and J by 14 bases, with 8 bases of the junction left unmatched. CDR3 sequence (DNA): TGTGCCAGCAGCTTAGGAGGGGGCGCGAGGGCCCTCCACTTT. It is translated as CASSLGGGARALHF.

This chain connects TRBV7-2 to TRBJ2-7, with 8 nucleotides matching TRBD1. The J segment lost 2 bases and the V segment lost 5 bases, leaving 8 bases of the junction unmatched. Germline CDR1 reads SGHTA; CDR2 reads FQGNSA. The CDR3 has 15 residues. Written as DNA, the CDR3 is TGTGCCAGCAGCCTTAGGACAGGGCCAACCTACGAGCAGTACTTC. This codes for CASSLRTGPTYEQYF.

J is TRBJ2-1 and V is TRBV7-3; the match to TRBD2 covers 9 bases. Germline CDR1 SGHTA, CDR2 FQGTGA. V dropped 5 bases and J dropped 8; count of bases not matched to a gene: 13. The CDR3 consists of 16 residues. In nucleotides, the CDR3 is TGTGCCAGCAGCCCCCAAGGCGGGAGGGTCAGAGATGAGCAGTTCTTC. Translating it yields CASSPQGGRVRDEQFF. The variable domain in full, completed from reference TRBV7-3 and TRBJ2-1, reads GAGVSQTPSNKVTEKGKYVELRCDPISGHTALYWYRQSLGQGPEFLIYFQGTGAADDSGLPNDRFFAVRPEGSVSTLKIQRTERGDSAVYLCASSPQGGRVRDEQFFGPGTRLTVL.

The chain links TRBV3-1 (or the pseudogene TRBV3-2) to TRBJ2-5; D possibly corresponds to TRBD2 (6 bases). The V gene lost 1 base and the J gene lost 8 bases, with 11 bases spanning the gap. This CDR3 has 13 amino acids. Per germline, CDR1 LGHDT and CDR2 YNNKEL (reference sequence). CDR3 in amino acids: CASSQGVAVTQYF. The CDR3 DNA is TGTGCCAGCAGCCAAGGAGTAGCGGTAACCCAGTACTTC.

This chain links TRBV30 with TRBJ2-3, with TRBD1 as a possible D gene (6 bases). Between the trimmed V and J ends, which lost 2 bases and 3 bases, there was a span of 15 bases. CDR3 length equals 15 residues. CDR1 and CDR2 (germline): GTSNPN, SVGIG (reference sequence). This CDR3 is CAWSLGALRTDTQYF. The CDR3 bases are TGTGCCTGGAGTCTGGGGGCGCTTCGAACAGATACGCAGTATTTT.

V is TRBV18 and J is TRBJ2-7, with D tentatively TRBD2 (6 bases). Germline lookup yields CDR1 KGHSH and CDR2 LQKENI. V lost 0 bases and J lost 5, with 14 bases in between. The CDR3 consists of 15 residues. The CDR3 nucleotides read TGTGCCAGCTCACCACCAGGGGCCGGGGGACACGAGCAGTACTTC. This translates into CASSPPGAGGHEQYF.

The genes are TRBV25-1 and TRBJ1-6, with D perhaps TRBD1 (5 bases). Germline assignment: CDR1 MGHDK and CDR2 SYGVNS. The CDR3 totals 14 residues. Between the trimmed V and J ends, which lost 4 bases and 9 bases, there was a span of 13 bases. For the CDR3, the DNA is TGTGCCAGCAGTGTGGGGACTAGTAGTTCACCCCTCCACTTT. It specifies CASSVGTSSSPLHF.

CDR3 sequence reads: CASSPGLSYEQYF. Here the CDR3 DNA reads TGTGCCAGCAGCCCAGGCCTCTCCTACGAGCAGTACTTC. The chain is built from TRBV9 and TRBJ2-7; D is undetermined. Germline values: CDR1 SGDLS, CDR2 YYNGEE. Trimming removed 4 bases at V and 0 bases at J, with 8 bases between. The CDR3 has 13 residues.

This rearrangement joins TRBV12-3 or TRBV12-4 to TRBJ2-5; a weak D match, TRBD1 (7 bases). V was shortened by 5 bases and J by 4 bases, with 11 bases between the two germline ends. CDR3 length equals 13 residues. CDR3: CASSRQGGETQYF. Written as DNA, the CDR3 is TGTGCCAGCAGTCGGCAGGGGGGAGAGACCCAGTACTTC.

This clone is a singleton in its sample. The genes are TRBV27 and TRBJ1-5, with D unresolved. V was clipped by 8 bases and J by 2 bases, with 10 bases between them. CDR1 MNHEY and CDR2 SMNVEV come from the germline V gene (reference sequence). CDR3 length equals 13 residues. The CDR3 protein is CASAGRGNQPQHF. CDR3 in DNA: TGTGCCAGCGCCGGGAGGGGCAATCAGCCCCAGCATTTT.

With regard to this clone: The junction departs from the called germline gene at one end, perhaps through a read error. The rearrangement uses TRBV6-1 and TRBJ2-7; D is possibly TRBD2 (6 bases). Germline CDR1 MNHNS, CDR2 SASEGT. The length of the CDR3 is 14 residues. The CDR3 nucleotides read TGTGCCAGCACTGAACTAGCCGTCTCCTACGAGCAGTACTTC. This gives the protein CASTELAVSYEQYF.

The chain couples TRBV28 to TRBJ2-1; 7 bases agree with TRBD2. The CDR3 runs 13 residues. The ends lost 3 bases at V and 7 bases at J; junction bases unmatched: 3. The germline V gene has CDR1 MDHEN and CDR2 SYDVKM. CDR3 loop: CASSLGGENEQFF. CDR3 nucleotides: TGTGCCAGCAGTTTGGGGGGGGAAAATGAGCAGTTCTTC.

CDR3 region: CASSLMRRDSPYEQYF. The CDR3 region has the DNA TGTGCCAGCAGCTTAATGCGACGGGACAGTCCCTACGAGCAGTACTTC. The J gene is TRBJ2-7, the V gene TRBV7-3; the match to TRBD1 covers 7 bases. The CDR3 length is 16 residues. Germline V gene sequence: CDR1 SGHTA, CDR2 FQGTGA. Trimming removed 1 base from V and 2 bases from J; junction bases left unmatched: 8.

J is TRBJ2-7 and V is TRBV27, with 11 bases matching TRBD2. Unmatched junction bases numbered 6, after V lost 5 bases and J lost 6 bases. Germline CDR1 reads MNHEY; CDR2 reads SMNVEV (reference sequence). The CDR3 is made up of 14 amino acids. CDR3 DNA sequence: TGTGCCAGCAGTGAACTAGCGGGAGTGTCCGAGCAGTACTTC. Residues: CASSELAGVSEQYF.

The V gene is TRBV7-9, the J gene TRBJ1-2; 8 bases fit TRBD1. The CDR3 has 18 residues. From germline, CDR1 is SEHNR and CDR2 FQNEAQ (reference sequence). With V trimmed by 3 bases and J by 1 base, 13 bases remained unmatched. The CDR3 is CASSFDGTGLRRNYGYTF. CDR3 in DNA: TGTGCCAGCAGCTTCGACGGGACAGGCCTTCGGCGTAACTATGGCTACACCTTC. Filled out from reference TRBV7-9 and TRBJ1-2, the complete variable domain reads DTGVSQNPRHKITKRGQNVTFRCDPISEHNRLYWYRQTLGQGPEFLTYFQNEAQLEKSRLLSDRFSAERPKGSFSTLEIQRTEQGDSAMYLCASSFDGTGLRRNYGYTFGSGTRLTVV.

The genes are TRBV27 and TRBJ1-2; 9 nucleotides align to TRBD1. This CDR3 has 13 residues. Germline V lookup: CDR1 MNHEY, CDR2 SMNVEV (reference sequence). V shed 6 bases, J shed 5 bases, and the junction held 4 bases outside the gene matches. The CDR3 reads CASSRTGVYGYTF. The CDR3 DNA reads as TGTGCCAGCAGCCGGACAGGGGTATATGGCTACACCTTC.

V usage is TRBV6-5 and J usage is TRBJ2-3; D may be TRBD2 (6 bases). V lost 1 base to trimming and J lost 0 bases, with 8 bases between them. This CDR3 has 15 amino acids. Per germline, CDR1 MNHEY and CDR2 SVGAGI. The CDR3 is CASSYLGTSTDTQYF. As DNA, the CDR3 is TGTGCCAGCAGTTACTTGGGGACTAGCACAGATACGCAGTATTTT.

The chain carries TRBV28 and TRBJ1-2; 9 nucleotides match TRBD1. V dropped 7 bases and J dropped 4; count of bases not matched to a gene: 10. CDR3 length equals 15 residues. Germline V gene data show CDR1 as MDHEN and CDR2 as SYDVKM. Here the CDR3 reads CASTRGTGILYGYTF. CDR3 nucleotides: TGTGCCAGCACAAGGGGGACAGGGATTCTCTATGGCTACACCTTC.

The chain carries TRBV19 and TRBJ2-7; maybe TRBD2 (5 bases). The CDR3 consists of 16 residues. The ends were cut back, 4 bases at V and 2 bases at J, with 18 bases in the middle. Per the germline V gene, CDR1 is LNHDA and CDR2 is SQIVND (reference sequence). The CDR3: CASSTSGSLDPYEQYF. CDR3 nucleotides: TGTGCCAGTAGTACTTCGGGGAGCCTTGACCCCTACGAGCAGTACTTC.

This clone occurred once. J is TRBJ1-1 and V is TRBV6-5; TRBD1 is a possible D gene (5 bases). V was clipped by 5 bases and J by 6 bases, with 10 bases between them. The CDR3 spans 12 residues. Germline V CDR1 and CDR2: MNHEY, SVGAGI. CDR3 region: CASSRTGAEAFF. The CDR3 DNA reads as TGTGCCAGCAGTAGGACGGGGGCTGAAGCTTTCTTT.

The genes are TRBV5-1 and TRBJ1-1; 8 positions agree with TRBD1. CDR3 length: 15 residues. Trimming at V came to 2 bases and at J to 2 bases, leaving 5 bases not matched to a gene. Germline lookup yields CDR1 SGHRS and CDR2 YFSETQ. CDR3 DNA sequence: TGCGCCAGCAGCTTAACAGGGGGGGATAACACTGAAGCTTTCTTT. This codes for CASSLTGGDNTEAFF.

The CDR3 is CASSLRTSGTPPGGTQYF. Written as DNA, the CDR3 is TGTGCCAGCAGCTTACGGACTAGCGGGACCCCGCCGGGGGGTACGCAGTATTTT. The rearrangement links TRBV7-9 to TRBJ2-3, with TRBD2 matching over 12 bases. Germline loops: CDR1 SEHNR, CDR2 FQNEAQ (reference sequence). The CDR3 has 18 residues. The junction had 14 bases not matched to a gene; V was cut back by 2 bases and J by 8 bases.

CDR3 amino acids: CASSLGMGAGNEKLFF. The CDR3, as DNA: TGTGCCAGCAGCTTGGGGATGGGCGCTGGTAATGAAAAACTGTTTTTT. V usage is TRBV5-8 and J usage is TRBJ1-4; D call uncertain. The CDR3 contains 16 residues. CDR1 is SGHTS, CDR2 YDEGEE, per germline. V lost 0 bases, J lost 4 bases, and 13 bases lay in between. The complete variable domain, with remaining parts taken from reference TRBV5-8 and TRBJ1-4, reads EAGVTQSPTHLIKTRGQQATLRCSPISGHTSVYWYQQALGLGLQFLLWYDEGEERNRGNFPPRFSGRQFPNYSSELNVNALELEDSALYLCASSLGMGAGNEKLFFGSGTQLSVL.

The chain carries TRBV28 and TRBJ1-2, with D hard to call. The CDR3 totals 11 residues. Germline values: CDR1 MDHEN, CDR2 SYDVKM. Trimming removed 6 bases from V and 1 base from J, with 3 bases in between. The DNA of the CDR3 is TGTGCCAGCAGACTTAACTATGGCTACACCTTC. Translation: CASRLNYGYTF.

The chain links TRBV7-2 to TRBJ2-5; D gene ambiguous. The CDR3 has 13 amino acids. The V end lost 3 bases, the J end lost 2 bases, and 7 bases lay between the germline ends. Germline CDR1 reads SGHTA; CDR2 reads FQGNSA. CDR3 amino acids: CASSFSAQETQYF. The CDR3 nucleotides read TGTGCCAGCAGCTTCAGTGCACAAGAGACCCAGTACTTC.

The CDR3 region is CASILRGGHQTQHF. The CDR3 bases are TGTGCCAGCATCCTCAGGGGTGGGCACCAGACCCAGCATTTT. The chain joins TRBV28 to TRBJ1-5; weak D call: TRBD1 (6 bases). Between the trimmed V and J ends, which lost 7 bases and 11 bases, there was a span of 21 bases. The CDR3 is made up of 14 amino acids. Germline assignment: CDR1 MDHEN and CDR2 SYDVKM.

V usage is TRBV3-1 (or the pseudogene TRBV3-2) and J usage is TRBJ2-1; 9 nucleotides align to TRBD2. Germline-derived CDR1 and CDR2 are LGHDT and YNNKEL (reference sequence). The length of the CDR3 is 16 residues. V lost 4 bases, J lost 8 bases, and 12 bases stayed unmatched. CDR3 amino acids: CASSRMLSGSRHEQFF. CDR3 in DNA: TGTGCCAGCAGCCGAATGCTTAGCGGGAGCCGGCATGAGCAGTTCTTC.

This clone was seen just once. This chain connects TRBV5-1 to TRBJ2-5; no clear D gene. The germline V and J ends were trimmed by 4 bases and 2 bases, with 9 bases remaining between them. The V gene's germline CDR1 is SGHRS and CDR2 YFSETQ. The CDR3 is 13 amino acids. The CDR3 here is CASSIRKQETQYF. CDR3 sequence (DNA): TGCGCCAGCAGCATTAGAAAACAAGAGACCCAGTACTTC.